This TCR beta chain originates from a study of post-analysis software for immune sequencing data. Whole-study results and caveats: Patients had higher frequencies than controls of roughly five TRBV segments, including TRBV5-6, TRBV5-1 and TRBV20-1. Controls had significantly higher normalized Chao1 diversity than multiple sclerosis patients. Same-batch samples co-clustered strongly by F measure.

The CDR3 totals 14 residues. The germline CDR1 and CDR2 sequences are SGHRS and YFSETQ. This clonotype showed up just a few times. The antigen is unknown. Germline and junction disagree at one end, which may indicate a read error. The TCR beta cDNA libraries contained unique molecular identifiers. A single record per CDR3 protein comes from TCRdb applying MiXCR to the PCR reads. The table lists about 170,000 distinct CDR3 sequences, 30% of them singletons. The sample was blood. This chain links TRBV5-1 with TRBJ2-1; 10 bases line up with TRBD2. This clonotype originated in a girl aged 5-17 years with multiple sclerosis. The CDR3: CTSSLAGGYNEQFF. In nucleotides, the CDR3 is TGCACCAGCAGCTTAGCGGGAGGTTACAATGAGCAGTTCTTC.